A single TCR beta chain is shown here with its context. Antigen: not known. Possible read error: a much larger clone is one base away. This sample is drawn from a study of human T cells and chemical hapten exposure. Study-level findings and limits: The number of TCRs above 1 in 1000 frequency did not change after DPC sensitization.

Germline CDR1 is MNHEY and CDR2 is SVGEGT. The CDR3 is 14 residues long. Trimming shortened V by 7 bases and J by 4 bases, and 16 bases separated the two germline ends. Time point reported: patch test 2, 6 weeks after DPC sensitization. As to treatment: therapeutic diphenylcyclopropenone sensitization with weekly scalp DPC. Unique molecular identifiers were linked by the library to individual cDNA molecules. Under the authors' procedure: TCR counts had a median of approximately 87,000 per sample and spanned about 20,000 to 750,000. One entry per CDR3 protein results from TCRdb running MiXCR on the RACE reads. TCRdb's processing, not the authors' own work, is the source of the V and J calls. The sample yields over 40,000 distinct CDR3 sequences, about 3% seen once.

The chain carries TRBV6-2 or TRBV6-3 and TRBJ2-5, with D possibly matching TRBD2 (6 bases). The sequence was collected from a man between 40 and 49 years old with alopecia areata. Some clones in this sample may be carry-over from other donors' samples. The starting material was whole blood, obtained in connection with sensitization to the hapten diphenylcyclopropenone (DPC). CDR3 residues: CASNFGGIRETQYF. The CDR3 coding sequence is TGTGCCAGCAATTTCGGGGGAATAAGAGAGACCCAGTACTTC.